The next 2 T cell receptor beta chains were all read from a single sample in a study of T-cell memory formation after mild COVID-19. TCRdb re-called the 5' RACE reads with MiXCR, one entry per CDR3 protein. The sample comprises tens of thousands of distinct CDR3 sequences, about 14% of which are singletons, and under 45% rests with the top ten. Sequencing used PBMCs or a T cell subset sorted from them (not recorded which). The receptors shown here come from a man in his late teens or twenties who had mild COVID-19 (a few samples of this study predate the infection). Cell type and time point are not known.

V and J are TRBV6-1 and TRBJ1-5, with no clear D. V was clipped by 6 bases and J by 4 bases, with 4 bases between them. The CDR3 spans 11 residues. Germline values: CDR1 MNHNS, CDR2 SASEGT. CDR3 in amino acids: CASRKNQPQHF. The CDR3 DNA follows: TGTGCCAGCAGGAAGAATCAGCCCCAGCATTTT.

In its sample, this clonotype was seen a few times. V and J are TRBV6-5 and TRBJ2-5; D possibly uses TRBD1 or TRBD2 (5 bases each). Trimming stripped 6 bases from V and 4 bases from J, with 12 bases between. The V gene's germline CDR1 is MNHEY and CDR2 SVGAGI. CDR3 size: 13 residues. In nucleotides, the CDR3 is TGTGCCAGCAGATATTCCGGGGCAGAGACCCAGTACTTC. The encoded protein is CASRYSGAETQYF.